This T cell receptor beta chain was obtained from a study of OX40 agonist ivuxolimab in advanced cancers. With regard to this clone: The antigen is unknown.

Study observations and caveats: Expanded clones belonging to CD8+ T cells outnumbered, on average, those of CD4+.

V gave up 6 bases and J gave up 5 bases, with 20 bases separating them. CDR1 and CDR2 from the germline V gene are SGDLS and YYNGEE. CDR3 size: 15 residues. The table came from immunoSEQ multiplex PCR; TCRdb's copy has only in-frame clones and leaves some out. Of tens of thousands of clones listed, 89% are singletons. The TCR was taken from an adult with an advanced solid tumor such as melanoma, head and neck, liver or kidney cancer. This chain links TRBV9 with TRBJ2-5; tentatively, D is TRBD1 (5 bases). The specimen comprised CD4+ or CD8+ T cells sorted from blood, sampled in a trial of the OX40 agonist ivuxolimab. This CDR3 is CASTSDLAGSETQYF. The CDR3 DNA is TGTGCCAGCACCTCCGACCTCGCAGGGTCGGAGACCCAGTACTTC.